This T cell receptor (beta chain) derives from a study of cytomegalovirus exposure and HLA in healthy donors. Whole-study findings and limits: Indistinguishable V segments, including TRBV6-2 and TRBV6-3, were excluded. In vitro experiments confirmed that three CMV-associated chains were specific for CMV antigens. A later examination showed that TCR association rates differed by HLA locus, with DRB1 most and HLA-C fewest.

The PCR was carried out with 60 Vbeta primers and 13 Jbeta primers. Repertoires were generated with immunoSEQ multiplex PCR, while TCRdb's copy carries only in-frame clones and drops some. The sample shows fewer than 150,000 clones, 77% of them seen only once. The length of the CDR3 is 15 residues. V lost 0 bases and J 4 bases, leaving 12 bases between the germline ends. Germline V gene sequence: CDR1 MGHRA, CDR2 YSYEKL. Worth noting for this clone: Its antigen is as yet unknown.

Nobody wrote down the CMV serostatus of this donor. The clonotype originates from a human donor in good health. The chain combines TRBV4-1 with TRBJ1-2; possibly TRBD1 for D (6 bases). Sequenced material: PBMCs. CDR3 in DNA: TGCGCCAGCAGCCAAGAGGACAGAAGAATCTATGGCTACACCTTC. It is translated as CASSQEDRRIYGYTF.